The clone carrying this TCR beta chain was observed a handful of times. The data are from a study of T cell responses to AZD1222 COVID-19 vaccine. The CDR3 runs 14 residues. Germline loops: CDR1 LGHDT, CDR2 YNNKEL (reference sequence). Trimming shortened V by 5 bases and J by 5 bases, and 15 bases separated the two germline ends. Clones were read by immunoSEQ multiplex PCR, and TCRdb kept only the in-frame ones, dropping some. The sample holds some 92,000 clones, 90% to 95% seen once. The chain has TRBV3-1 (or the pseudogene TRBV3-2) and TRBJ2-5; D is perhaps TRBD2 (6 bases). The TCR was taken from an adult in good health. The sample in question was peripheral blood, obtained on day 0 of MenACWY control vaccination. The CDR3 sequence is CASSKQGGDETQYF. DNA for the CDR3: TGTGCCAGCAGCAAGCAAGGCGGGGACGAGACCCAGTACTTC.